This passage covers 30 T cell receptor beta chains from one sample sequenced in a study of early T cells in non-severe SARS-CoV-2 infection. TCRdb itself ran the 5' RACE reads through MiXCR, one entry per CDR3 protein. The repertoire consists of 59,000 or so distinct CDR3 sequences, with roughly an eighth occurring once and the leading ten covering over 1.2%. The sequences come from whole blood, collected at baseline. The receptor source for this set is an adult who was a healthcare worker with PCR-confirmed SARS-CoV-2 infection or an uninfected control (not recorded which).

This clonotype has only a few counts. This chain links TRBV27 with TRBJ2-3; D might be TRBD1 or TRBD2, each matching 5 bases. CDR3 size: 14 residues. The V gene's germline CDR1 is MNHEY and CDR2 SMNVEV (reference sequence). Trimming pared 8 bases from V and 1 base from J, leaving 13 bases between. In nucleotides, the CDR3 is TGTGCCAGCTCGAGGGGTATTGGCACAGATACGCAGTATTTT. Amino acid sequence: CASSRGIGTDTQYF.

This clonotype was recorded a few times. The V gene is TRBV4-2, the J gene TRBJ2-2, with 9 nucleotides matching TRBD1. V was clipped by 4 bases and J by 4 bases; unmatched bases: 7. The CDR3 runs to 16 residues. Per germline, CDR1 LGHNA and CDR2 YNFKEQ. DNA of the CDR3: TGTGCCAGCAGCCCAAAGGGGACAGGGTCCACCGGGGAGCTGTTTTTT. Its translation: CASSPKGTGSTGELFF.

In this sample, this clonotype turned up many times. J is TRBJ2-5 and V is TRBV7-9; 13 positions agree with TRBD2. Trimming removed 0 bases from V and 6 bases from J; junction bases left unmatched: 7. This CDR3 contains 17 residues. The germline CDR1 and CDR2 sequences are SEHNR and FQNEAQ (reference sequence). Written as DNA, the CDR3 is TGTGCCAGCAGCTTAGCTGGCCGGACTAGCGGGAGAAAGACCCAGTACTTC. It codes for CASSLAGRTSGRKTQYF. Full variable domain (remainder filled in from reference TRBV7-9 and TRBJ2-5): DTGVSQNPRHKITKRGQNVTFRCDPISEHNRLYWYRQTLGQGPEFLTYFQNEAQLEKSRLLSDRFSAERPKGSFSTLEIQRTEQGDSAMYLCASSLAGRTSGRKTQYFGPGTRLLVL.

In this sample, this clonotype turned up many times. The V call is TRBV5-6, the J call TRBJ2-6; the D gene is possibly TRBD2 (6 bases). V dropped 0 bases and J dropped 0 bases, with 13 bases sitting between them. This CDR3 region has 18 residues. Germline CDR1 and CDR2: SGHDT and YYEEEE. CDR3 coding DNA: TGTGCCAGCAGCTTGGTCGGTAGCGGATCCTCTGGGGCCAACGTCCTGACTTTC. Translation: CASSLVGSGSSGANVLTF. The variable domain in full, completed from reference TRBV5-6 and TRBJ2-6, reads DAGVTQSPTHLIKTRGQQVTLRCSPKSGHDTVSWYQQALGQGPQFIFQYYEEEERQRGNFPDRFSGHQFPNYSSELNVNALLLGDSALYLCASSLVGSGSSGANVLTFGAGSRLTVL.

This clonotype was counted between two and nine times. V gene TRBV7-2 combines with J gene TRBJ2-7; D is undetermined. The V and J ends lost 2 bases and 0 bases respectively, with 5 bases between them. CDR3 length: 13 amino acids. Germline V lookup: CDR1 SGHTA, CDR2 FQGNSA. CDR3: CASSLKSSYEQYF. Written as DNA, the CDR3 is TGTGCCAGCAGCTTAAAGAGCTCCTACGAGCAGTACTTC.

J is TRBJ2-1 and V is TRBV11-2; tentatively, D is TRBD2 (6 bases). V was shortened by 6 bases and J by 2 bases, with 14 bases between the two germline ends. The CDR3 has 15 amino acids. Germline V gene sequence: CDR1 SGHAT, CDR2 FQNNGV. The CDR3 spells CASSLRTGAYNEQFF. The CDR3, as DNA: TGTGCCAGCAGTCTACGAACGGGAGCCTACAATGAGCAGTTCTTC.

Sample share makes this clonotype medium-sized. J is TRBJ1-2 and V is TRBV24-1, with TRBD1 matching over 8 bases. The CDR3 covers 17 residues. The germline V gene has CDR1 KGHDR and CDR2 SFDVKD. V lost 4 bases, J lost 4 bases, and 13 bases stayed unmatched. CDR3 region: CATSDSSGWTGTYGYTF. The CDR3 bases are TGTGCCACCAGTGACAGTTCGGGTTGGACAGGGACCTATGGCTACACCTTC.

The chain carries TRBV19 and TRBJ1-2; no firm D call. The CDR3 is made up of 13 amino acids. Trimming cost V 10 bases and J 3 bases, with 15 bases left between them. The germline gives CDR1 LNHDA, CDR2 SQIVND (reference sequence). CDR3 amino acids: CATTDPKDYGYTF. The CDR3 nucleotides read TGTGCCACAACGGACCCCAAAGACTATGGCTACACCTTC.

The CDR3 nucleotides read TGTGCCAGCAGCCGAACTGGACAGGCGGCAACTAATGAAAAACTGTTTTTT. It translates to CASSRTGQAATNEKLFF. This rearrangement joins TRBV28 to TRBJ1-4, with 7 bases identical to TRBD1. The CDR3 contains 17 residues. J gave up 0 bases and V 6 bases, and 10 bases lay outside the gene matches. The germline gives CDR1 MDHEN, CDR2 SYDVKM.

The chain joins TRBV27 to TRBJ2-2; D possibly matches TRBD1 or TRBD2 (5 bases each). The CDR3 consists of 13 residues. Germline lookup yields CDR1 MNHEY and CDR2 SMNVEV (reference sequence). V was cut by 9 bases and J by 7 bases, with 15 bases left in between. The CDR3 nucleotides are TGTGCCAGTCGACCGGGACGCATCGGGGAGCTGTTTTTT. As protein: CASRPGRIGELFF.

In this sample, this clonotype turned up many times. The CDR3 loop reads CASGLAPGSGAFF. CDR3 DNA: TGTGCTAGTGGTTTGGCCCCCGGATCCGGGGCTTTCTTT. The chain is built from TRBV12-5 and TRBJ1-1; D unresolved. The CDR3 runs 13 residues. The germline V and J ends were trimmed by 1 base and 11 bases, with 14 bases remaining between them. The germline V gene has CDR1 LGHNT and CDR2 FRNRAP.

This chain joins TRBV27 and TRBJ2-1, with D tentatively TRBD1 (5 bases). Deletions cut 8 bases from V and 0 bases from J, with 14 bases between. The CDR3 has 15 amino acids. CDR1 is MNHEY and CDR2 is SMNVEV in the germline V gene (reference sequence). CDR3 amino acids: CASLPTAPSYNEQFF. The CDR3 DNA reads TGTGCCAGCCTCCCGACAGCTCCCTCCTACAATGAGCAGTTCTTC.

This clonotype was counted only a few times. The chain is built from TRBV7-2 and TRBJ2-5, with D tentatively TRBD1 or TRBD2 (5 bases each). Between the trimmed V and J ends, which lost 1 base and 4 bases, there was a span of 19 bases. Germline V gene sequence: CDR1 SGHTA, CDR2 FQGNSA. The CDR3 has 17 residues. DNA of the CDR3: TGTGCCAGCAGCTTAGTGGGGTGGGGGAAGGTGGGAGAGACCCAGTACTTC. Its protein product is CASSLVGWGKVGETQYF.

In its sample, this clonotype was seen many times. The chain carries TRBV12-3 or TRBV12-4 and TRBJ2-7; 10 bases align to TRBD2. Unmatched junction bases numbered 7, after V lost 4 bases and J lost 7 bases. The CDR3 runs 14 residues. The CDR3 spells CASSSLAGVWEQYF. The CDR3 DNA reads as TGTGCCAGCAGTTCTCTAGCGGGGGTCTGGGAGCAGTACTTC.

The V and J genes are TRBV20-1 and TRBJ2-7, with D perhaps matching TRBD1 (5 bases). The CDR3 covers 13 residues. Germline V gene sequence: CDR1 DFQATT, CDR2 SNEGSKA (reference sequence). The V end was cut by 3 bases, the J end by 4 bases, with 13 bases between. This chain's CDR3 is CSASPMTDYEQYF. In DNA form, the CDR3 reads TGCAGTGCTAGCCCTATGACAGATTACGAGCAGTACTTC.

The chain employs TRBV5-4 and TRBJ1-1; TRBD1 matches 11 bases. This CDR3 has 17 residues. Unmatched junction bases numbered 6, after V lost 2 bases and J lost 0 bases. Germline V gene lookup returns CDR1 SGHNT and CDR2 YYREEE (reference sequence). CDR3 sequence reads: CASSLEDRGPLNTEAFF. The DNA for the CDR3 is TGTGCCAGCAGCTTAGAGGACAGGGGGCCCTTGAACACTGAAGCTTTCTTT.

In its sample, this clonotype was seen many times. V is TRBV2 and J is TRBJ1-6; a possible D gene is TRBD1 (5 bases). From germline, CDR1 is SNHLY and CDR2 FYNNEI. V was shortened by 6 bases and J by 6 bases, with 9 bases between the two germline ends. CDR3 length: 13 amino acids. The chain's CDR3 is CASSSDSNSPLHF. In DNA, the CDR3 is TGTGCCAGCAGCTCTGACAGTAATTCACCCCTCCACTTT.

This clonotype was picked up a small number of times. The chain has TRBV19 and TRBJ1-5; D is unclear. Germline CDR1 is LNHDA and CDR2 is SQIVND (reference sequence). The CDR3 extends over 15 amino acids. V shed 1 base and J shed 0 bases, with 7 bases lying between them. Written as DNA, the CDR3 is TGTGCCAGTAGTATAGTGGGGTATAGCAATCAGCCCCAGCATTTT. Translated, it gives CASSIVGYSNQPQHF.

Only a few counts were recorded for this clonotype. The V gene is TRBV7-9, the J gene TRBJ1-4; 7 bases map to TRBD1. The germline gives CDR1 SEHNR, CDR2 FQNEAQ (reference sequence). V was pared by 5 bases and J by 2 bases, with 8 bases of the junction left unmatched. CDR3 length: 16 residues. The CDR3 DNA reads TGTGCCAGCAGCCCTACCCCGGGACAGACTAATGAAAAACTGTTTTTT. Its translation: CASSPTPGQTNEKLFF.

Many counts were recorded for this clonotype. The CDR3 coding sequence is TGTGCCAGCAAACTAGCGGGGGGCCAAAAATCCTACGAGCAGTACTTC. It translates to CASKLAGGQKSYEQYF. This sequence joins TRBV6-5 and TRBJ2-7, with TRBD2 identical over 12 bases. V lost 7 bases, J lost 1 base, and 8 bases stayed unmatched. There are 16 residues in the CDR3. Germline CDR1 reads MNHEY; CDR2 reads SVGAGI.

As for this clonotype: The conserved phenylalanine or tryptophan is not found at the CDR3 terminus, so this likely reflects a read error. The chain joins TRBV7-2 to TRBJ2-3; unclear D gene. The CDR3 spans 12 residues. Germline CDR1 SGHTA, CDR2 FQGNSA. The CDR3 nucleotides read TGCGCCAGCAGCATTAGCACAGATACGCAGTATTTA. Its translation: CASSISTDTQYL.

There are a few counts of this clonotype. The chain links TRBV20-1 to TRBJ2-3; possible D gene TRBD1, 5 bases. Germline V gene lookup returns CDR1 DFQATT and CDR2 SNEGSKA (reference sequence). The V gene lost 6 bases and the J gene lost 2 bases, with 12 bases spanning the gap. The CDR3 loop spans 13 amino acids. CDR3: CSAGRVPTDTQYF. CDR3 sequence (DNA): TGCAGTGCGGGCAGGGTACCCACAGATACGCAGTATTTT.

This clonotype was recorded many times. The J gene is TRBJ2-1, the V gene TRBV12-3 or TRBV12-4, with D possibly matching TRBD2 (6 bases). Trimming took off 5 bases at V and 3 bases at J, with 11 bases between the two ends. CDR3 length: 14 residues. CDR3 DNA: TGTGCCAGCAGTCCTGGTAGCGGCTACAATGAGCAGTTCTTC. It specifies CASSPGSGYNEQFF.

This chain links TRBV28 with TRBJ2-1; 8 bases match TRBD2. The CDR3 is 15 amino acids. V lost 5 bases and J lost 0; bases outside the gene matches: 3. Germline V gene lookup returns CDR1 MDHEN and CDR2 SYDVKM. The CDR3 is CASSVSGTSYNEQFF. CDR3 DNA: TGTGCCAGCAGTGTTAGCGGGACCTCCTACAATGAGCAGTTCTTC.

This clonotype appeared a few times. V gene TRBV28 combines with J gene TRBJ1-1; D possibly corresponds to TRBD1 (5 bases). Germline V lookup: CDR1 MDHEN, CDR2 SYDVKM. There are 15 residues in the CDR3. Trimming removed 3 bases at V and 0 bases at J, with 11 bases between. CDR3 residues: CASSLIGGMNTEAFF. The CDR3 nucleotides read TGTGCCAGCAGTTTGATTGGGGGAATGAACACTGAAGCTTTCTTT.

The CDR3 DNA follows: TGTGCCAGCTCACCCCAGACAGGCTCTGGGGCCAACGTCCTGACTTTC. It is translated as CASSPQTGSGANVLTF. The gene calls are TRBV18 and TRBJ2-6; TRBD1 is a possible D gene (6 bases). The V gene lost 3 bases and the J gene lost 0 bases, with 9 bases spanning the gap. Germline CDR1 KGHSH, CDR2 LQKENI. The CDR3 has 16 amino acids.

The chain recombines TRBV19 with TRBJ2-1; 8 bases map to TRBD2. Germline CDR1 reads LNHDA; CDR2 reads SQIVND (reference sequence). V shed 3 bases, J shed 4 bases, and the junction held 8 bases outside the gene matches. This CDR3 has 16 residues. The CDR3 region is CASSIRLAGPYNEQFF. CDR3 sequence (DNA): TGTGCCAGTAGTATTAGGCTAGCGGGTCCTTACAATGAGCAGTTCTTC.

This clonotype was seen more than once but under ten times. This rearrangement joins TRBV12-3 or TRBV12-4 to TRBJ1-4; maybe TRBD1 (6 bases). The CDR3 runs 20 residues. Between the trimmed V and J ends, which lost 3 bases and 3 bases, there was a span of 26 bases. The CDR3 loop reads CASSFRDTDPPRSSNEKLFF. Written as DNA, the CDR3 is TGTGCCAGCAGTTTCCGGGACACGGATCCCCCGCGTTCATCTAATGAAAAACTGTTTTTT.

This clonotype was seen only a few times. J is TRBJ2-1 and V is TRBV7-8; D is possibly TRBD1 (6 bases). The CDR3 is 15 amino acids. Trimming removed 1 base at V and 4 bases at J, with 11 bases between. Per germline, CDR1 SGHVS and CDR2 FQNEAQ. In nucleotides, the CDR3 is TGTGCCAGCAGCTTAGGGGGGACACCTTACAATGAGCAGTTCTTC. It specifies CASSLGGTPYNEQFF. Variable domain in full (rest from reference TRBV7-8 and TRBJ2-1): GAGVSQSPRYKVAKRGQDVALRCDPISGHVSLFWYQQALGQGPEFLTYFQNEAQLDKSGLPSDRFFAERPEGSVSTLKIQRTQQEDSAVYLCASSLGGTPYNEQFFGPGTRLTVL.

This clonotype occurred a few times. The chain is built from TRBV7-9 and TRBJ2-3; D is uncertain. The CDR3 totals 17 residues. Germline V gene sequence: CDR1 SEHNR, CDR2 FQNEAQ (reference sequence). Trimming took 0 bases from V and 2 from J, leaving 15 bases between them. CDR3 nucleotides: TGTGCCAGCAGCTTAGCTGACACCTCCCCATACACAGATACGCAGTATTTT. Translated: CASSLADTSPYTDTQYF.